This TCR beta chain was identified in a study of glioma-infiltrating T cells after dendritic cell vaccination. Overall study: Autologous tumor lysate was loaded overnight onto monocyte-derived dendritic cells grown 6 to 7 days with IL-4 and GM-CSF.

The immunoSEQ assay amplified TCRB CDR3 from up to roughly 2 ug DNA. Using immunoSEQ multiplex PCR, the repertoire was profiled, and TCRdb retains in-frame clones only, with some absent. The sample comprises about 92,000 clones, 65% to 90% of which are singletons, and 15% to 17% rests with the top ten. V was shortened by 0 bases and J by 1 base, with 13 bases between the two germline ends. The CDR3 consists of 16 residues. Germline V gene lookup returns CDR1 SGHRS and CDR2 YFSETQ. The TCR originated in a human donor with glioblastoma. The chain has TRBV5-1 and TRBJ2-5; D not certain. Material: blood, obtained before dendritic cell vaccination. CDR3 sequence: CASSLVPGTGQETQYF. The CDR3 DNA is TGCGCCAGCAGCTTGGTCCCCGGTACGGGCCAAGAGACCCAGTACTTC. Using reference TRBV5-1 and TRBJ2-5 for the parts outside the CDR3, the full variable domain is KAGVTQTPRYLIKTRGQQVTLSCSPISGHRSVSWYQQTPGQGLQFLFEYFSETQRNKGNFPGRFSGRQFSNSRSEMNVSTLELGDSALYLCASSLVPGTGQETQYFGPGTRLLVL.